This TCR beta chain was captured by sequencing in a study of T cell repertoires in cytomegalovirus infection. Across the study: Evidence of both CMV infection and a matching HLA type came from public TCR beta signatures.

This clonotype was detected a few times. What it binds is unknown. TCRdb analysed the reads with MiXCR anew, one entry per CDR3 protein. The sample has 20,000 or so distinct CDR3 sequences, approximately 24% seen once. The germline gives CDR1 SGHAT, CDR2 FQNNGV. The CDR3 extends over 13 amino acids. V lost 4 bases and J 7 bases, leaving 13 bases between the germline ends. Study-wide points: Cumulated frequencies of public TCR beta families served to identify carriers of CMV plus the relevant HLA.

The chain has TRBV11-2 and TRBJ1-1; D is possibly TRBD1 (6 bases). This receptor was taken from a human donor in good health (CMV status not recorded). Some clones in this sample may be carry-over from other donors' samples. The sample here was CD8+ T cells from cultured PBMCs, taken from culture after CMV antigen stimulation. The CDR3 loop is CASSSQGPIEAFF. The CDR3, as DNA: TGTGCCAGCAGCTCCCAGGGGCCCATTGAAGCTTTCTTT.